This T cell receptor (beta chain) came from a study of Ad26.COV2.S vaccination and SARS-CoV-2 variants. Sequencing was performed with immunoSEQ multiplex PCR; in TCRdb, only in-frame clones are kept and a portion is missing. The data hold just over 350,000 clones, with approximately 90% observed a single time. The CDR3 spans 13 residues. The V gene end was trimmed by 5 bases and the J gene end by 11 bases; junction bases not matched to a gene: 9. This clone appeared a single time. The TCR originated in a human donor who had recovered from COVID-19. The chain links TRBV12-3 or TRBV12-4 to TRBJ1-1, with 9 nucleotides matching TRBD1. Here the sequenced sample was peripheral blood, taken after recovery from COVID-19. The CDR3 DNA follows: TGTGCCAGCAGTCTAAGGACAGGGGAGCGGGCTTTCTTT. Translation: CASSLRTGERAFF.